What follows are 18 T cell receptor beta chains derived from one specimen sequenced in a study of blood T cell repertoires in COVID-19. The data were produced by immunoSEQ multiplex PCR, yet TCRdb's version contains in-frame clones alone and is incomplete. Among about 210,000 clones listed, 75% to 90% were seen once. The specimen sequenced was PBMCs or T cells enriched from blood (not recorded which). The receptors originated from a woman aged 25-40 years who had been exposed to COVID-19.

The chain employs TRBV7-2 and TRBJ2-1, with 8 bases identical to TRBD2. This CDR3 region has 15 residues. CDR1 and CDR2 from the germline V gene are SGHTA and FQGNSA. V trimming: 4 bases; J trimming: 12 bases; junction bases outside the gene matches: 14. The CDR3 bases are TGTGCCAGCAGCTCCCGACCGGGACTAGGAGGCGGGCAGTTCTTC. It yields the protein CASSSRPGLGGGQFF.

The rearrangement joins TRBV6-5 to TRBJ2-7, with D unclear. Germline values: CDR1 MNHEY, CDR2 SVGAGI. V was pared by 8 bases and J by 2 bases, with 10 bases between. The CDR3 spans 12 residues. The CDR3 spells CASGLDPYEQYF. CDR3 nucleotides: TGTGCCAGCGGCCTTGATCCCTACGAGCAGTACTTC.

The chain recombines TRBV28 with TRBJ1-2; D ambiguous. The CDR3 covers 11 residues. V lost 6 bases to trimming and J lost 3 bases, with 5 bases between them. From germline, CDR1 is MDHEN and CDR2 SYDVKM. This CDR3 reads CASSQYYGYTF. The CDR3 DNA is TGTGCCAGCAGCCAGTACTATGGCTACACCTTC.

CDR3 protein: CASSFFGRGGYEQYF. CDR3 bases: TGTGCCAGCAGCTTTTTTGGGCGGGGGGGCTACGAGCAGTACTTC. This sequence joins TRBV5-4 and TRBJ2-7; 9 bases map to TRBD2. This CDR3 contains 15 residues. Germline CDR1 is SGHNT and CDR2 is YYREEE (reference sequence). The V gene end was trimmed by 2 bases and the J gene end by 3 bases; junction bases not matched to a gene: 6.

The chain links TRBV18 to TRBJ1-1; the D is unclear. Looked up from germline, CDR1 is KGHSH and CDR2 is LQKENI. This CDR3 region has 13 residues. Trimming took off 3 bases at V and 0 bases at J, with 5 bases between the two ends. The chain's CDR3 is CASSPALNTEAFF. The CDR3 DNA is TGTGCCAGCTCACCGGCTTTGAACACTGAAGCTTTCTTT.

The CDR3 reads CASSLTTQETQYF. As DNA, the CDR3 is TGTGCCAGCAGCTTGACGACACAAGAGACCCAGTACTTC. The V and J genes are TRBV7-3 and TRBJ2-5, with D uncertain. CDR1 and CDR2 from the germline V gene are SGHTA and FQGTGA. V was clipped by 3 bases and J by 2 bases, with 7 bases between them. The CDR3 has 13 amino acids.

This clone was observed a few times. The chain combines TRBV6-5 with TRBJ2-2, with 9 bases fitting TRBD1. CDR1 is MNHEY and CDR2 is SVGAGI in the germline V gene. The trim removed 6 bases at V and 5 bases at J, leaving 7 bases unmatched. The CDR3 extends over 15 amino acids. The CDR3 loop is CASSRWTGATGELFF. The CDR3 coding sequence is TGTGCCAGCAGCCGCTGGACAGGGGCTACCGGGGAGCTGTTTTTT.

The genes are TRBV20-1 and TRBJ1-2; possibly TRBD1 for D (5 bases). Deletions cut 7 bases from V and 4 bases from J, with 10 bases between. The V gene's germline CDR1 is DFQATT and CDR2 SNEGSKA (reference sequence). This CDR3 comprises 11 residues. This chain's CDR3 is CSGQSPYGYTF. As DNA, the CDR3 is TGCAGTGGACAGTCACCCTATGGCTACACCTTC.

The chain has TRBV12-5 and TRBJ2-5; perhaps TRBD1 as D (5 bases). The CDR3 is 12 amino acids. V shed 11 bases and J shed 4 bases, with 14 bases lying between them. CDR1 is LGHNT and CDR2 is FRNRAP in the germline V gene. The CDR3 spells CASQDLGETQYF. The CDR3, as DNA: TGTGCTTCACAGGACCTGGGAGAGACCCAGTACTTC.

CDR3 residues: CASSYRAGGRYEQYF. The CDR3 region has the DNA TGTGCCAGCAGTTACAGGGCAGGGGGTAGGTACGAGCAGTACTTC. The J gene is TRBJ2-7, the V gene TRBV6-5, with 7 bases fitting TRBD1. The CDR3 has 15 amino acids. Per germline, CDR1 MNHEY and CDR2 SVGAGI. Trimming cost V 2 bases and J 4 bases; bases outside gene matches: 8.

The chain links TRBV19 to TRBJ1-4; TRBD1 agrees at 8 bases. This CDR3 region has 17 residues. CDR1 is LNHDA, CDR2 SQIVND, per germline (reference sequence). V trimming: 5 bases; J trimming: 8 bases; junction bases outside the gene matches: 16. The CDR3 sequence: CASSRQGAGSWSEKLFF. Written as DNA, the CDR3 is TGTGCCAGTAGTCGGCAGGGGGCTGGCTCTTGGTCGGAAAAACTGTTTTTT.

V and J are TRBV7-2 and TRBJ2-3; 11 bases are a match to TRBD2. V was pared by 0 bases and J by 6 bases, with 8 bases of the junction left unmatched. CDR3 length: 17 amino acids. Germline V lookup: CDR1 SGHTA, CDR2 FQGNSA. CDR3 region: CASSLANSGGARDTQYF. The CDR3 DNA reads TGTGCCAGCAGCTTAGCGAATAGCGGGGGGGCTCGGGATACGCAGTATTTT. Complete variable domain (other parts from reference TRBV7-2 and TRBJ2-3): GAGVSQSPSNKVTEKGKDVELRCDPISGHTALYWYRQSLGQGLEFLIYFQGNSAPDKSGLPSDRFSAERTGGSVSTLTIQRTQQEDSAVYLCASSLANSGGARDTQYFGPGTRLTVL.

As for this clone: One junction end does not reproduce the germline sequence, and a read error may be involved. The chain is built from TRBV27 and TRBJ1-6; possibly TRBD1 for D (5 bases). Germline assignment: CDR1 MNHEY and CDR2 SMNVEV (reference sequence). The CDR3 sequence is 15 residues long. The CDR3 nucleotides are TGTGCCAGCAGAAGGGGCAGCTCCTCTAATTCACCCCTCCACTTT. This encodes CASRRGSSSNSPLHF.

The J gene is TRBJ1-1, the V gene TRBV3-1 (or the pseudogene TRBV3-2), with D perhaps TRBD1 (6 bases). The V and J ends lost 4 bases and 7 bases respectively, with 10 bases between them. Germline V CDR1 and CDR2: LGHDT, YNNKEL (reference sequence). This CDR3 is 12 amino acids long. The chain's CDR3 is CASSLRGFEAFF. DNA for the CDR3: TGTGCCAGCAGCCTAAGGGGGTTTGAAGCTTTCTTT.

This rearrangement joins TRBV7-3 to TRBJ1-6, with a possible D match to TRBD1 (5 bases). This CDR3 comprises 13 residues. Germline lookup yields CDR1 SGHTA and CDR2 FQGTGA. Between the trimmed V and J ends, which lost 3 bases and 9 bases, there was a span of 9 bases. CDR3 loop: CASSFGGVSPLHF. The CDR3 DNA follows: TGTGCCAGCAGCTTTGGGGGGGTTTCACCCCTCCACTTT.

The chain links TRBV5-1 to TRBJ1-2; TRBD1 might be the D (6 bases). V lost 2 bases and J lost 2, with 10 bases in between. There are 14 residues in the CDR3. Germline V gene data show CDR1 as SGHRS and CDR2 as YFSETQ. CDR3 nucleotide sequence: TGCGCCAGCAGCTTCGGGGGGCCCAACTATGGCTACACCTTC. It codes for CASSFGGPNYGYTF.

The V gene is TRBV21-1, the J gene TRBJ2-7; TRBD1, the table's D call, was not compared with the DNA. TRBV21-1 is an annotated pseudogene. The CDR3 extends over 14 amino acids. CDR3 amino acids: CASRTQGDSYEQYF. CDR3 bases: TGTGCCAGCAGGACACAGGGGGACTCCTACGAGCAGTACTTC.

The CDR3, as DNA: TGTGCCAGCAGCCACGACAGCTACTCTGGAAACACCATATATTTT. Its protein is CASSHDSYSGNTIYF. The chain recombines TRBV6-5 with TRBJ1-3, with D possibly TRBD1 on 5 matching bases. Germline assignment: CDR1 MNHEY and CDR2 SVGAGI. CDR3 size: 15 residues. Trimming cost V 6 bases and J 0 bases, with 12 bases left between them.